These 27 T cell receptor beta chains were sequenced from one sample in a study of cytomegalovirus exposure and HLA in healthy donors. Researchers ran the PCR with 60 Vbeta and 13 Jbeta primers. TCRdb keeps only in-frame clones here, not all; method: immunoSEQ multiplex PCR. This table has 100,000 to 150,000 clones, 76% appearing once. Source material: PBMCs. Receptors originate from a female donor in good health and CMV-seropositive.

The J gene is TRBJ2-7, the V gene TRBV5-3; TRBD1 matches at 8 bases. TRBV5-3 is an open reading frame whose function is uncertain. J gave up 2 bases and V 2 bases, and 6 bases lay outside the gene matches. The CDR3 contains 15 residues. The CDR3 is CARSLRPDRAYEQYF. CDR3 DNA sequence: TGTGCCAGAAGCTTACGCCCGGACAGGGCCTACGAGCAGTACTTC.

This clone has more than one count but fewer than ten. This chain's CDR3 is CAWSDGGGKPTDTQYF. In DNA, the CDR3 is TGTGCCTGGAGTGACGGGGGAGGCAAACCGACAGATACGCAGTATTTT. The V gene is TRBV30, the J gene TRBJ2-3; TRBD2 is a possible D gene (6 bases). CDR3 size: 16 residues. The V end was cut by 1 base, the J end by 3 bases, with 17 bases between. Per the germline V gene, CDR1 is GTSNPN and CDR2 is SVGIG (reference sequence).

The rearrangement joins TRBV30 to TRBJ2-1; TRBD1 matches 7 bases. With 0 bases clipped from V and 5 bases from J, the junction kept 4 bases outside the gene matches. Germline values: CDR1 GTSNPN, CDR2 SVGIG (reference sequence). This CDR3 contains 14 residues. The CDR3 is CAWSVGGSNNEQFF. The CDR3 nucleotides read TGTGCCTGGAGTGTAGGGGGCTCGAACAATGAGCAGTTCTTC. Based on the CDR3 plus reference TRBV30 and TRBJ2-1, the full variable domain is SQTIHQWPATLVQPVGSPLSLECTVEGTSNPNLYWYRQAAGRGLQLLFYSVGIGQISSEVPQNLSASRPQDRQFILSSKKLLLSDSGFYLCAWSVGGSNNEQFFGPGTRLTVL.

DNA of the CDR3: TGTGCCAGCAGCCAGGGACAGGGTAGGGGCTACACCTTC. Amino acid sequence: CASSQGQGRGYTF. The chain couples TRBV11-2 to TRBJ1-2, with 9 nucleotides matching TRBD1. There are 13 residues in the CDR3. The trim removed 5 bases at V and 8 bases at J, leaving 6 bases unmatched. Germline CDR1 and CDR2: SGHAT and FQNNGV.

This sequence joins TRBV18 and TRBJ2-7; perhaps TRBD1 as D (5 bases). The germline gives CDR1 KGHSH, CDR2 LQKENI. CDR3 size: 15 residues. V lost 2 bases, J lost 6 bases, and 17 bases lay in between. This CDR3 reads CASSPGRTPVSEQYF. CDR3 nucleotide sequence: TGTGCCAGCTCACCAGGGCGGACACCCGTTTCCGAGCAGTACTTC.

V usage is TRBV14 and J usage is TRBJ2-7; the D gene is possibly TRBD2 (6 bases). The CDR3 runs 13 residues. V was cut by 3 bases and J by 4 bases, with 10 bases left in between. Germline CDR1 is SGHDN and CDR2 is FVKESK. CDR3 in DNA: TGTGCCAGCAGCCACCCGGGGGTGTACGAGCAGTACTTC. Translated: CASSHPGVYEQYF.

This chain uses TRBV10-3 with TRBJ2-3, with 15 positions matching TRBD2. The V and J ends lost 10 bases and 3 bases, in that order; junction bases with no gene match: 5. The CDR3 is made up of 15 amino acids. Germline loops: CDR1 ENHRY, CDR2 SYGVKD. The CDR3 is CATQGTSGGTDTQYF. The CDR3 nucleotides are TGTGCCACTCAGGGGACTAGCGGGGGGACAGATACGCAGTATTTT.

This chain uses TRBV18 with TRBJ2-5; 7 nucleotides line up with TRBD1. The V and J ends lost 6 bases and 0 bases, in that order; junction bases with no gene match: 1. This CDR3 is built from 13 residues. Per germline, CDR1 KGHSH and CDR2 LQKENI. The CDR3 sequence: CASSGTDQETQYF. The DNA for the CDR3 is TGTGCCAGCTCCGGGACAGACCAAGAGACCCAGTACTTC.

The chain couples TRBV30 to TRBJ2-1; weak D call: TRBD2 (6 bases). The V gene's germline CDR1 is GTSNPN and CDR2 SVGIG (reference sequence). Trimming removed 1 base from V and 3 bases from J, with 10 bases in between. CDR3 length: 14 residues. The CDR3 DNA sequence: TGTGCCTGGAGTGCTGGCGGGATCTACAATGAGCAGTTCTTC. Amino acid sequence: CAWSAGGIYNEQFF.

This clone was detected only once. The chain has TRBV2 and TRBJ2-2, with D tentatively TRBD1 (6 bases). Germline CDR1 reads SNHLY; CDR2 reads FYNNEI. CDR3 length equals 15 residues. The V and J ends lost 3 bases and 5 bases respectively, with 13 bases between them. CDR3 coding DNA: TGTGCCAGCAGTGAGGGCAGGGGATCGACCGGGGAGCTGTTTTTT. Translated, it gives CASSEGRGSTGELFF.

The J gene is TRBJ2-5, the V gene TRBV7-3; no definite D call. Germline CDR1 reads SGHTA; CDR2 reads FQGTGA. The ends were cut back, 1 base at V and 3 bases at J, with 18 bases in the middle. The CDR3 length is 17 residues. Here the CDR3 DNA reads TGTGCCAGCAGCTTAATACCCCTCGGCAGGCAAGAAGAGACCCAGTACTTC. Translated: CASSLIPLGRQEETQYF.

This chain connects TRBV11-2 to TRBJ1-2; D remains ambiguous. The CDR3 length is 12 residues. Trimming shortened V by 0 bases and J by 7 bases, and 6 bases separated the two germline ends. Germline V CDR1 and CDR2: SGHAT, FQNNGV. Here the CDR3 DNA reads TGTGCCAGCAGCTTAGATTCGCGTGGCTACACCTTC. As protein: CASSLDSRGYTF.

This chain links TRBV28 with TRBJ1-2; 9 bases fit TRBD1. In germline, CDR1 is MDHEN, CDR2 SYDVKM. V shed 7 bases, J shed 5 bases, and the junction held 8 bases outside the gene matches. The CDR3 length is 14 residues. This CDR3 reads CASTIGQGSYGYTF. The DNA for the CDR3 is TGTGCCAGCACCATAGGACAGGGGTCTTATGGCTACACCTTC.

The chain is built from TRBV10-1 and TRBJ2-5, with TRBD2 matching 9 bases. Unmatched junction bases numbered 9, after V lost 6 bases and J lost 1 base. The CDR3 length is 16 residues. The germline gives CDR1 WNHNN, CDR2 SYGVQD (reference sequence). CDR3 in amino acids: CASSEKTSGIQETQYF. The CDR3 DNA reads as TGCGCCAGCAGCGAGAAGACTAGCGGCATCCAAGAGACCCAGTACTTC.

On this clone: Other DNA sequences in the same sample also yield this CDR3. The chain carries TRBV6-1 and TRBJ1-1; 10 nucleotides match TRBD1. The CDR3 consists of 18 residues. Germline lookup yields CDR1 MNHNS and CDR2 SASEGT. Germline trimming cut 3 bases from V and 1 base from J; bases unmatched to any gene: 11. CDR3 in amino acids: CASSDPDRGLFGNTEAFF. The CDR3, as DNA: TGTGCCAGCAGTGATCCCGACAGGGGGCTTTTTGGGAACACTGAAGCTTTCTTT.

The V gene is TRBV5-4, the J gene TRBJ2-1; maybe TRBD2 (6 bases). V was shortened by 2 bases and J by 5 bases, with 14 bases between the two germline ends. Per germline, CDR1 SGHNT and CDR2 YYREEE (reference sequence). CDR3 length: 15 amino acids. CDR3 in amino acids: CASSFGGPRNNEQFF. CDR3 sequence (DNA): TGTGCCAGCAGCTTCGGGGGACCGAGGAACAATGAGCAGTTCTTC.

This sequence joins TRBV6-5 and TRBJ1-5, with D perhaps TRBD1 (5 bases). Trimming cost V 5 bases and J 10 bases, with 15 bases left between them. In germline, CDR1 is MNHEY, CDR2 SVGAGI. This CDR3 has 13 residues. CDR3 region: CASSALQGHPQHF. As DNA, the CDR3 is TGTGCCAGCAGTGCCCTCCAGGGCCACCCCCAGCATTTT.

This chain links TRBV28 with TRBJ1-2; 12 bases are a match to TRBD1. The CDR3 contains 20 residues. From germline, CDR1 is MDHEN and CDR2 SYDVKM. The ends lost 4 bases at V and 3 bases at J; junction bases unmatched: 18. Here the CDR3 DNA reads TGTGCCAGCAGTTCGACAATCATATCCGGGACAGGGGGCTTCGACTATGGCTACACCTTC. Encoded protein: CASSSTIISGTGGFDYGYTF.

The CDR3 region is CASRTGTGFAGNTIYF. In nucleotides, the CDR3 is TGTGCCAGCAGAACCGGGACAGGCTTCGCTGGAAACACCATATATTTT. This chain links TRBV2 with TRBJ1-3; 8 bases agree with TRBD1. The V gene end was trimmed by 6 bases and the J gene end by 2 bases; junction bases not matched to a gene: 9. Germline CDR1 SNHLY, CDR2 FYNNEI. This CDR3 contains 16 residues.

In this sample, this clone turned up a few times. The chain uses TRBV5-1 and TRBJ2-2, with TRBD2 matching over 12 bases. This CDR3 spans 16 amino acids. CDR1 SGHRS and CDR2 YFSETQ come from the germline V gene. The junction had 6 bases not matched to a gene; V was cut back by 2 bases and J by 7 bases. The CDR3, as DNA: TGCGCCAGCAGCTTCCCTAGCGGGGGGGCGAACGGGGAGCTGTTTTTT. It codes for CASSFPSGGANGELFF.

This rearrangement joins TRBV28 to TRBJ1-1; D gene uncertain. Germline assignment: CDR1 MDHEN and CDR2 SYDVKM. The CDR3 is 13 residues long. Trimming took off 2 bases at V and 3 bases at J, with 7 bases between the two ends. For the CDR3, the DNA is TGTGCCAGCAGTTTAAATTCTGACACTGAAGCTTTCTTT. It yields the protein CASSLNSDTEAFF.

The genes are TRBV6-6 and TRBJ2-7; TRBD2 might be the D (6 bases). This CDR3 contains 16 residues. Germline V gene sequence: CDR1 MNHNY, CDR2 SVGAGI (reference sequence). V was pared by 2 bases and J by 0 bases, with 14 bases between. In DNA, the CDR3 is TGTGCCAGCAGTTACGGGCCCGGGGGAAACTCCTACGAGCAGTACTTC. Amino acids: CASSYGPGGNSYEQYF.

The V and J genes are TRBV2 and TRBJ2-5; D is possibly TRBD2 (6 bases). V was shortened by 1 base and J by 5 bases, with 17 bases between the two germline ends. Germline CDR1 SNHLY, CDR2 FYNNEI. The CDR3 loop spans 16 amino acids. The CDR3 loop is CASSEGGTGDLETQYF. The CDR3 DNA reads TGTGCCAGCAGTGAAGGTGGGACTGGCGACCTTGAGACCCAGTACTTC.

The sample holds one count of this clone. The junction differs from germline at one of its ends, possibly a read error. The chain has TRBV6-5 and TRBJ1-2; D is uncertain. The germline CDR1 and CDR2 sequences are MNHEY and SVGAGI. This CDR3 is 11 amino acids long. CDR3 in amino acids: CASSSNYGYPF. CDR3 coding DNA: TGTGCCAGCAGTTCAAACTATGGCTACCCCTTC.

Remarks on this clone: At one of its ends the junction is not consistent with the germline gene, which may arise from a read error. This chain connects TRBV5-1 to TRBJ1-4, with 8 bases aligning to TRBD1. Per the germline V gene, CDR1 is SGHRS and CDR2 is YFSETQ. CDR3 size: 15 residues. CDR3 loop: CASSGQGITNEKLFF. The CDR3 coding sequence is TGTGCCAGCAGCGGACAGGGTATCACTAATGAAAAACTGTTTTTT.

DNA for the CDR3: TGTGCCAGCAGTTCCCGACAGGCCTCGTCTGGCACTGAAGCTTTCTTT. Its translation is CASSSRQASSGTEAFF. The chain links TRBV6-5 to TRBJ1-1; possible D gene TRBD1, 6 bases. Germline V gene data show CDR1 as MNHEY and CDR2 as SVGAGI. V lost 4 bases and J 4 bases, leaving 19 bases between the germline ends. The CDR3 is 16 residues long.

The genes are TRBV7-7 and TRBJ2-5; D is uncertain. The germline V gene has CDR1 SSHAT and CDR2 FNYEAQ (reference sequence). Between the trimmed V and J ends, which lost 1 base and 1 base, there was a span of 7 bases. CDR3 length equals 14 residues. CDR3 bases: TGTGCCAGCAGCTTAGGGGCAGCCCAAGAGACCCAGTACTTC. Its translation: CASSLGAAQETQYF.